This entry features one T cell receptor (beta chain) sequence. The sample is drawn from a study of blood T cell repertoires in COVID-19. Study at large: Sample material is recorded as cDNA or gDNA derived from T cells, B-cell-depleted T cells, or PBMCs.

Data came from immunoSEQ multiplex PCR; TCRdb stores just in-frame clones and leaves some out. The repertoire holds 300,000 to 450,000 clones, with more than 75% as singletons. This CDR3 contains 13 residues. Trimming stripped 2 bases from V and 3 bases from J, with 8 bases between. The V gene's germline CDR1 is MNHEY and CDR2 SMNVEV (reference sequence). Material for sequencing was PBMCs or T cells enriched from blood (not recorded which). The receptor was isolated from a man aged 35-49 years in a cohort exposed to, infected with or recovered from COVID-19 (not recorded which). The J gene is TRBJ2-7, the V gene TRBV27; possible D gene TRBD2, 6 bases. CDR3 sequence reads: CASSLTGVYEQYF. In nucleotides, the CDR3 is TGTGCCAGCAGTTTAACGGGGGTCTACGAGCAGTACTTC.